This T cell receptor (beta chain) was captured by sequencing in a study of T cell responses to AZD1222 COVID-19 vaccine. CDR3 length equals 16 residues. V dropped 5 bases and J dropped 5 bases, with 21 bases sitting between them. Germline assignment: CDR1 SGHVS and CDR2 FNYEAQ. The method was immunoSEQ multiplex PCR; TCRdb's version includes in-frame clones alone and lacks a portion of them. The sample gives 75,000 to 95,000 clones, 90% to 95% of which show up once; approximately 7% is in the top ten. The receptor was derived from an adult in good health. The sequenced sample was peripheral blood, obtained on day 0 of MenACWY control vaccination. The chain couples TRBV7-6 to TRBJ2-5; the D is unclear. As DNA, the CDR3 is TGTGCCAGCAGCGCCCCCGGCTCCAAAACGCGGGAGACCCAGTACTTC. It translates to CASSAPGSKTRETQYF.